The source of this T cell receptor (beta chain) is a study of blood T cell repertoires in COVID-19. For the study at large: Collection of acute and convalescent COVID-19 samples took place in the United States, Italy and Spain. The cDNA or gDNA used as material had been derived from T cells, B-cell-depleted T cells, or PBMCs.

The V end was cut by 1 base, the J end by 13 bases, with 9 bases between. The CDR3 extends over 11 amino acids. Germline loops: CDR1 SGHNT, CDR2 YYREEE (reference sequence). In the source study's methods: Nucleated cell counts were estimated from reference gene primer amplification. Produced via immunoSEQ multiplex PCR; TCRdb's table is partial and in-frame only. That table is the source of V, J and clone size, and D and trimming were worked out from the DNA. This table holds around 130,000 clones, approximately 87% found once. Specimen: peripheral blood. V and J are TRBV5-4 and TRBJ2-1; possibly TRBD1 for D (5 bases). The source of this sequence is a man aged 55 to 70 with acute or convalescent COVID-19. The CDR3 is CASSLLGQQFF. The CDR3 bases are TGTGCCAGCAGCTTGTTAGGACAACAGTTCTTC.